Sequencing of this TCR beta chain was carried out in a study of T cells in localized non-small cell lung cancer. The study's findings and limits: The study detected a median around 57 of the top 100 tumor clones in adjacent lung. Greater blood T cell density accompanied longer overall survival. T cell clonality was highest in uninvolved adjacent lung, above tumor.

Germline V CDR1 and CDR2: SEHNR, FQNEAQ (reference sequence). The junction had 11 bases not matched to a gene; V was cut back by 4 bases and J by 6 bases. This CDR3 comprises 15 residues. In the case of this clone: Its cognate antigen is unknown.

Measured with immunoSEQ multiplex PCR; TCRdb has only the in-frame clones, and not every one. The table includes about 74,000 clones, approximately 84% detected once. The V and J genes are TRBV7-9 and TRBJ1-1; the match to TRBD1 covers 7 bases. This clonotype was obtained from a female donor at least 60 years old with stage I lung adenocarcinoma. The sequences come from peripheral blood, collected before any cancer treatment. The CDR3 DNA reads TGTGCCAGCAGCTCGTTGACAGGGACAACCGCTGAAGCTTTCTTT. As protein: CASSSLTGTTAEAFF. Full variable domain (missing parts from reference TRBV7-9 and TRBJ1-1): DTGVSQNPRHKITKRGQNVTFRCDPISEHNRLYWYRQTLGQGPEFLTYFQNEAQLEKSRLLSDRFSAERPKGSFSTLEIQRTEQGDSAMYLCASSSLTGTTAEAFFGQGTRLTVV.